These T cell receptor beta chains were read from a single sample in a study of early T cells in non-severe SARS-CoV-2 infection. TCRdb re-derived calls from the 5' RACE reads in MiXCR, one entry per CDR3 protein. The profile shows tens of thousands of distinct CDR3 sequences, 14% to 15% of them singletons. The material sequenced was whole blood. The receptor set was obtained from an adult who was a healthcare worker with PCR-confirmed SARS-CoV-2 infection or an uninfected control (not recorded which). The CDR3 runs from the conserved cysteine through the conserved F or W. Fields, in order: clone size, D gene, V gene, J gene, CDR3 protein, CDR3 DNA. A D gene is named only where the DNA matches it firmly. Size is omitted from some rows. Given values are once, few, many or a class for expanded clones.

abundance: few; d_gene: NA; v_gene: TRBV11-3; j_gene: TRBJ2-1; CDR3aa: CASSTGDYNEQFF; CDR3nt: TGTGCCAGCAGCACGGGGGACTACAATGAGCAGTTCTTC
abundance: few; d_gene: NA; v_gene: TRBV5-1; j_gene: TRBJ2-7; CDR3aa: CASSFEGTYEQYF; CDR3nt: TGCGCCAGCAGCTTTGAGGGTACCTACGAGCAGTACTTC
abundance: NA; d_gene: TRBD2; v_gene: TRBV10-2; j_gene: TRBJ2-1; CDR3aa: CASSVTSGLNEQFF; CDR3nt: TGCGCCAGCAGTGTTACTAGCGGGTTAAATGAGCAGTTCTTC
abundance: few; d_gene: NA; v_gene: TRBV28; j_gene: TRBJ2-7; CDR3aa: CASSRLYEQYF; CDR3nt: TGTGCCAGCAGTCGCCTCTACGAGCAGTACTTC
abundance: NA; d_gene: TRBD1; v_gene: TRBV5-6; j_gene: TRBJ1-2; CDR3aa: CASSLNLGQGDDNGYTF; CDR3nt: TGTGCCAGCAGCTTAAATTTAGGGCAGGGGGATGATAATGGCTACACCTTC
abundance: few; d_gene: NA; v_gene: TRBV19; j_gene: TRBJ2-2; CDR3aa: CASTPSWRGTGELFF; CDR3nt: TGTGCCAGTACCCCCAGCTGGCGCGGCACCGGGGAGCTGTTTTTT
abundance: many; d_gene: TRBD1; v_gene: TRBV28; j_gene: TRBJ1-1; CDR3aa: CASSMTGVMAEAFF; CDR3nt: TGTGCCAGCAGTATGACAGGGGTGATGGCTGAAGCTTTCTTT
abundance: few; d_gene: TRBD2; v_gene: TRBV7-6; j_gene: TRBJ2-3; CDR3aa: CASSLALAGTRDTQYF; CDR3nt: TGTGCCAGCAGCTTAGCACTAGCGGGGACTCGGGATACGCAGTATTTT
abundance: many; d_gene: NA; v_gene: TRBV7-6; j_gene: TRBJ2-1; CDR3aa: CASSLGPSSYNEQFF; CDR3nt: TGTGCCAGCAGCTTAGGACCTAGCAGCTACAATGAGCAGTTCTTC
abundance: few; d_gene: NA; v_gene: TRBV5-1; j_gene: TRBJ2-6; CDR3aa: CATADPSGANVLTF; CDR3nt: TGCGCCACCGCAGATCCGTCTGGGGCCAACGTCCTGACTTTC
abundance: NA; d_gene: NA; v_gene: TRBV19; j_gene: TRBJ1-1; CDR3aa: CASKTGLGGAFF; CDR3nt: TGTGCCAGTAAGACAGGATTGGGAGGAGCTTTCTTT
abundance: many; d_gene: NA; v_gene: TRBV12-3/TRBV12-4; j_gene: TRBJ1-2; CDR3aa: CASSFSGSYGYTF; CDR3nt: TGTGCCAGCAGTTTTTCAGGGAGCTATGGCTACACCTTC
abundance: NA; d_gene: NA; v_gene: TRBV28; j_gene: TRBJ1-5; CDR3aa: CASGDKIRPQHF; CDR3nt: TGTGCCAGCGGGGACAAAATCCGGCCCCAGCATTTT
abundance: few; d_gene: NA; v_gene: TRBV12-3/TRBV12-4; j_gene: TRBJ1-4; CDR3aa: CASALRWTNEKLFF; CDR3nt: TGTGCCAGCGCCCTGCGGTGGACTAATGAAAAACTGTTTTTT
abundance: NA; d_gene: TRBD2; v_gene: TRBV11-2; j_gene: TRBJ2-2; CDR3aa: CASSATRLASPRELFF; CDR3nt: TGTGCCAGCAGCGCGACCCGACTAGCATCTCCCCGGGAGCTGTTTTTT
abundance: many; d_gene: NA; v_gene: TRBV29-1; j_gene: TRBJ2-5; CDR3aa: CSGYGTGTRETQYF; CDR3nt: TGCAGCGGATATGGAACGGGGACACGAGAGACCCAGTACTTC
abundance: few; d_gene: TRBD1; v_gene: TRBV11-2; j_gene: TRBJ1-4; CDR3aa: CASSLRQGDAKLFF; CDR3nt: TGTGCCAGCAGCTTAAGACAGGGAGATGCAAAACTGTTTTTT
abundance: NA; d_gene: NA; v_gene: TRBV5-1; j_gene: TRBJ1-1; CDR3aa: CASSLDWGRTEAFF; CDR3nt: TGCGCCAGCAGCTTGGATTGGGGAAGGACTGAAGCTTTCTTT
abundance: NA; d_gene: NA; v_gene: TRBV12-3/TRBV12-4; j_gene: TRBJ2-2; CDR3aa: CASSSAGTDTGELFF; CDR3nt: TGTGCCAGCAGTTCAGCGGGGACAGATACCGGGGAGCTGTTTTTT
abundance: many; d_gene: NA; v_gene: TRBV12-3/TRBV12-4; j_gene: TRBJ2-5; CDR3aa: CASSALRETQYF; CDR3nt: TGTGCCAGCAGTGCCCTCAGGGAGACCCAGTACTTC
abundance: NA; d_gene: NA; v_gene: TRBV11-2; j_gene: TRBJ2-3; CDR3aa: CASSLAGPDTQYF; CDR3nt: TGTGCCAGCAGCTTAGCTGGCCCAGATACGCAGTATTTT
abundance: NA; d_gene: NA; v_gene: TRBV27; j_gene: TRBJ2-5; CDR3aa: CASSPWDRVETQYF; CDR3nt: TGTGCCAGCAGTCCCTGGGATCGGGTGGAGACCCAGTACTTC
abundance: few; d_gene: NA; v_gene: TRBV5-1; j_gene: TRBJ2-2; CDR3aa: CASTSGIGELFF; CDR3nt: TGCGCCAGCACATCCGGGATCGGGGAGCTGTTTTTT
abundance: many; d_gene: TRBD2; v_gene: TRBV20-1; j_gene: TRBJ2-3; CDR3aa: CSATRLATLDTQYF; CDR3nt: TGCAGTGCCACCAGACTAGCTACACTAGATACGCAGTATTTT
abundance: few; d_gene: NA; v_gene: TRBV7-2; j_gene: TRBJ2-7; CDR3aa: CASSFRNEQYF; CDR3nt: TGTGCCAGCAGCTTTCGAAACGAGCAGTACTTC
abundance: NA; d_gene: TRBD2; v_gene: TRBV10-1; j_gene: TRBJ2-1; CDR3aa: CASSESSGRFDNEQFF; CDR3nt: TGCGCCAGCAGTGAGTCCAGCGGGAGGTTCGACAATGAGCAGTTCTTC
abundance: NA; d_gene: NA; v_gene: TRBV6-5; j_gene: TRBJ2-2; CDR3aa: CASSNGQKGELFF; CDR3nt: TGTGCCAGCAGTAACGGACAGAAAGGGGAGCTGTTTTTT
abundance: few; d_gene: NA; v_gene: TRBV2; j_gene: TRBJ2-5; CDR3aa: CASSEQGTQETQYF; CDR3nt: TGTGCCAGCAGTGAACAGGGGACCCAAGAGACCCAGTACTTC
abundance: many; d_gene: NA; v_gene: TRBV28; j_gene: TRBJ2-7; CDR3aa: CASSLGGWGEQYF; CDR3nt: TGTGCCAGCAGTTTGGGGGGTTGGGGCGAGCAGTACTTC
abundance: few; d_gene: NA; v_gene: TRBV28; j_gene: TRBJ1-1; CDR3aa: CASRAVSSTEAFF; CDR3nt: TGTGCCAGCAGGGCTGTCTCTTCTACTGAAGCTTTCTTT
abundance: many; d_gene: TRBD2; v_gene: TRBV7-9; j_gene: TRBJ2-1; CDR3aa: CASSTMLAGGREGYNEQFF; CDR3nt: TGTGCCAGCAGCACGATGTTAGCGGGAGGTCGAGAGGGATACAATGAGCAGTTCTTC
abundance: many; d_gene: TRBD1; v_gene: TRBV30; j_gene: TRBJ1-6; CDR3aa: CAWRDRGPSPLHF; CDR3nt: TGTGCCTGGAGGGACAGGGGGCCTTCACCCCTCCACTTT
abundance: NA; d_gene: TRBD2; v_gene: TRBV28; j_gene: TRBJ2-3; CDR3aa: CASAWGWGTSDPDTQYF; CDR3nt: TGTGCCAGCGCCTGGGGATGGGGTACTAGCGATCCAGATACGCAGTATTTT
abundance: NA; d_gene: NA; v_gene: TRBV11-2; j_gene: TRBJ2-3; CDR3aa: CASRSLGWDTDTQYF; CDR3nt: TGTGCCAGCAGGTCGCTGGGGTGGGACACAGATACGCAGTATTTT
abundance: few; d_gene: NA; v_gene: TRBV9; j_gene: TRBJ2-3; CDR3aa: CASSSSRGRTSSSDTQYF; CDR3nt: TGTGCCAGCAGCTCAAGTAGGGGCAGGACCTCTAGCTCAGATACGCAGTATTTT
abundance: many; d_gene: NA; v_gene: TRBV2; j_gene: TRBJ2-3; CDR3aa: CASTVTDTQYF; CDR3nt: TGTGCCAGCACGGTTACGGATACGCAGTATTTT
abundance: many; d_gene: NA; v_gene: TRBV7-2; j_gene: TRBJ2-5; CDR3aa: CASSLAGGETQYF; CDR3nt: TGTGCCAGCAGCTTAGCCGGGGGCGAGACCCAGTACTTC
abundance: NA; d_gene: TRBD1; v_gene: TRBV10-3; j_gene: TRBJ2-2; CDR3aa: CAIRPGQGTGELFF; CDR3nt: TGTGCCATCCGTCCGGGACAGGGGACCGGGGAGCTGTTTTTT
abundance: NA; d_gene: NA; v_gene: TRBV3-1; j_gene: TRBJ2-1; CDR3aa: CASSQDGGSFDEQFF; CDR3nt: TGTGCCAGCAGCCAAGACGGTGGAAGTTTCGATGAGCAGTTCTTC
abundance: few; d_gene: NA; v_gene: TRBV7-9; j_gene: TRBJ2-3; CDR3aa: CASRSGPTDTQYF; CDR3nt: TGTGCCAGCAGAAGCGGGCCCACAGATACGCAGTATTTT
abundance: NA; d_gene: NA; v_gene: TRBV6-2/TRBV6-3; j_gene: TRBJ2-7; CDR3aa: CASSYRGLYEQYF; CDR3nt: TGTGCCAGCAGTTACCGGGGACTCTACGAGCAGTACTTC
abundance: NA; d_gene: NA; v_gene: TRBV9; j_gene: TRBJ2-1; CDR3aa: CASSANNEQFF; CDR3nt: TGTGCCAGCAGCGCAAACAATGAGCAGTTCTTC
abundance: once; d_gene: TRBD1; v_gene: TRBV3-1; j_gene: TRBJ1-5; CDR3aa: CASSQNRGSNQPQHF; CDR3nt: TGTGCCAGCAGCCAGAACAGGGGGAGCAATCAGCCCCAGCATTTT
abundance: once; d_gene: NA; v_gene: TRBV28; j_gene: TRBJ2-5; CDR3aa: CASSLYPETQYF; CDR3nt: TGTGCCAGCAGTTTGTATCCAGAGACCCAGTACTTC
abundance: once; d_gene: NA; v_gene: TRBV29-1; j_gene: TRBJ2-7; CDR3aa: CSVGDWYEQYF; CDR3nt: TGCAGCGTTGGGGACTGGTACGAGCAGTACTTC